Each of the 15 T cell receptor beta chains below was sequenced from the same sample in a study of cytomegalovirus exposure and HLA in healthy donors. Vbeta (60) and Jbeta (13) primers were used in the PCR. Sequencing used immunoSEQ multiplex PCR; TCRdb keeps in-frame clones, though not all of them. The sample includes 100,000 to 150,000 clones, around 80% of them seen just once. Material for sequencing was PBMCs. These receptor sequences come from a man younger than 40 in good health and CMV-seronegative.

The chain recombines TRBV4-2 with TRBJ2-5, with 8 bases aligning to TRBD2. The trim removed 1 base at V and 1 base at J, leaving 8 bases unmatched. There are 17 residues in the CDR3. The germline V gene encodes CDR1 LGHNA and CDR2 YNFKEQ. CDR3 loop: CASSQVSAGGTQETQYF. The DNA of the CDR3 is TGTGCCAGCAGCCAAGTTAGCGCGGGGGGCACCCAAGAGACCCAGTACTTC.

The J gene is TRBJ1-1, the V gene TRBV5-5; TRBD1 matches at 11 bases. Germline V gene sequence: CDR1 SGHKS, CDR2 YYEKEE (reference sequence). V lost 3 bases and J lost 5; bases outside the gene matches: 3. This CDR3 is 14 amino acids long. The CDR3 coding sequence is TGTGCCAGCAGCTGGGGGACAGGGGGGACTGAAGCTTTCTTT. This codes for CASSWGTGGTEAFF.

The chain combines TRBV7-2 with TRBJ2-5; 12 nucleotides match TRBD2. V was pared by 1 base and J by 5 bases, with 5 bases of the junction left unmatched. The CDR3 runs to 16 residues. Germline-derived CDR1 and CDR2 are SGHTA and FQGNSA. CDR3 DNA: TGTGCCAGCAGCTTAGTACTAGCGGGGGGAGAGGAGACCCAGTACTTC. Amino acid sequence: CASSLVLAGGEETQYF.

The chain joins TRBV2 to TRBJ1-5; D gene uncertain. Germline-derived CDR1 and CDR2 are SNHLY and FYNNEI. Trimming took off 5 bases at V and 7 bases at J, with 15 bases between the two ends. The CDR3 covers 14 residues. The CDR3 here is CASSWASAGQPQHF. For the CDR3, the DNA is TGTGCCAGCAGTTGGGCCTCGGCGGGACAGCCCCAGCATTTT.

The chain employs TRBV5-1 and TRBJ2-3; tentative D call: TRBD2 (6 bases). The CDR3 spans 16 residues. Trimming removed 4 bases at V and 0 bases at J, with 15 bases between. The germline V gene has CDR1 SGHRS and CDR2 YFSETQ. The chain's CDR3 is CASSPGTDFSTDTQYF. CDR3 in DNA: TGCGCCAGCAGCCCCGGGACTGATTTTAGCACAGATACGCAGTATTTT. The entire variable domain, with the rest obtained from reference TRBV5-1 and TRBJ2-3, is as follows: KAGVTQTPRYLIKTRGQQVTLSCSPISGHRSVSWYQQTPGQGLQFLFEYFSETQRNKGNFPGRFSGRQFSNSRSEMNVSTLELGDSALYLCASSPGTDFSTDTQYFGPGTRLTVL.

V usage is TRBV9 and J usage is TRBJ2-1; the D gene is possibly TRBD2 (6 bases). Germline V gene lookup returns CDR1 SGDLS and CDR2 YYNGEE. V was clipped by 0 bases and J by 0 bases, with 10 bases between them. The CDR3 runs to 16 residues. CDR3 DNA sequence: TGTGCCAGCAGCGTAGGGGCTAGCGACTCCTACAATGAGCAGTTCTTC. Its protein product is CASSVGASDSYNEQFF.

Worth noting for this clone: This specimen includes other DNA sequences encoding the same CDR3. The genes are TRBV7-2 and TRBJ1-2; D might be TRBD1 (5 bases). The CDR3 is 14 amino acids. Looked up from germline, CDR1 is SGHTA and CDR2 is FQGNSA. V was cut by 1 base and J by 4 bases, with 10 bases left in between. CDR3 residues: CASSLGQGGYGYTF. For the CDR3, the DNA is TGTGCCAGCAGCTTAGGTCAGGGCGGCTATGGCTACACCTTC.

V is TRBV10-2 and J is TRBJ2-1; 7 bases are shared with TRBD2. The CDR3 is 15 amino acids. Germline loops: CDR1 WSHSY, CDR2 SAAADI. With V trimmed by 2 bases and J by 7 bases, 8 bases remained unmatched. CDR3: CASSENRGVGNEQFF. As DNA, the CDR3 is TGCGCCAGCAGTGAGAATCGGGGGGTGGGGAATGAGCAGTTCTTC.

The rearrangement joins TRBV7-9 to TRBJ1-1, with unresolved D. This CDR3 contains 12 residues. Germline values: CDR1 SEHNR, CDR2 FQNEAQ (reference sequence). Deletions cut 5 bases from V and 6 bases from J, with 10 bases between. The CDR3 here is CASSRGRAEAFF. The CDR3, as DNA: TGTGCCAGCAGCCGAGGGAGGGCTGAAGCTTTCTTT.

The gene calls are TRBV4-1 and TRBJ2-7; D is ambiguous. Germline-derived CDR1 and CDR2 are MGHRA and YSYEKL. The CDR3 extends over 16 amino acids. Trimming took 1 base from V and 0 from J, leaving 13 bases between them. The CDR3 here is CASSQVADILSYEQYF. The CDR3 DNA sequence: TGCGCCAGCAGCCAAGTGGCAGACATCCTCTCCTACGAGCAGTACTTC.

This chain links TRBV7-2 with TRBJ2-4, with TRBD2 as a possible D gene (6 bases). CDR1 and CDR2 (germline): SGHTA, FQGNSA. V gave up 5 bases and J gave up 7 bases, with 15 bases separating them. The CDR3 has 14 amino acids. The CDR3 loop reads CASSDRLRGNIQYF. The CDR3 nucleotides read TGTGCCAGCAGCGACCGGCTGCGGGGCAACATTCAGTACTTC.

J is TRBJ2-7 and V is TRBV29-1; D may be TRBD1 (6 bases). Germline CDR1 SQVTM, CDR2 ANQGSEA. With 6 bases removed from V and 7 bases from J, the gap between germline ends came to 19 bases. The CDR3 contains 13 residues. CDR3 region: CSVWSGAAWEQYF. Written as DNA, the CDR3 is TGCAGCGTATGGTCAGGGGCGGCGTGGGAGCAGTACTTC.

This clone has a handful of counts. Other DNA sequences in this specimen translate into the identical CDR3. The V and J genes are TRBV29-1 and TRBJ1-4, with 8 bases matching TRBD1. V shed 4 bases, J shed 8 bases, and the junction held 0 bases outside the gene matches. The CDR3 is 11 amino acids. Germline V CDR1 and CDR2: SQVTM, ANQGSEA. The CDR3 sequence: CSVGTGEKLFF. The CDR3 DNA sequence: TGCAGCGTTGGGACAGGGGAAAAACTGTTTTTT.

This clone was seen only a few times. V gene TRBV5-1 combines with J gene TRBJ1-4, with D perhaps TRBD1 (6 bases). The CDR3 totals 15 residues. Germline V gene sequence: CDR1 SGHRS, CDR2 YFSETQ. V shed 0 bases and J shed 0 bases, with 6 bases lying between them. The CDR3 protein is CASSLDRATNEKLFF. DNA for the CDR3: TGCGCCAGCAGCTTGGACAGGGCAACTAATGAAAAACTGTTTTTT.

This clone was counted a few times. This chain uses TRBV7-2 with TRBJ1-1, with D unresolved. Looked up from germline, CDR1 is SGHTA and CDR2 is FQGNSA. This CDR3 has 14 residues. V was shortened by 3 bases and J by 0 bases, with 8 bases between the two germline ends. The CDR3 sequence is CASSFTRVNTEAFF. The CDR3 DNA follows: TGTGCCAGCAGCTTTACCCGGGTGAACACTGAAGCTTTCTTT.